The 3 T cell receptor beta chains in this list originate from one sample, sequenced in a study of blood T cell repertoires in COVID-19. The table came from immunoSEQ multiplex PCR; TCRdb's copy has only in-frame clones and leaves some out. The sample shows some 360,000 clones, about 88% of them seen only once. The sample taken for sequencing was PBMCs or T cells enriched from blood (not recorded which). The receptors come from a woman younger than 45 who had been exposed to COVID-19.

V and J are TRBV2 and TRBJ1-5; 10 bases map to TRBD1. After removal of 9 bases from V and 3 bases from J, the junction contained 5 bases not matched to a gene. The germline gives CDR1 SNHLY, CDR2 FYNNEI. This CDR3 comprises 14 residues. The CDR3 reads CASRTGGTNQPQHF. The CDR3 bases are TGTGCCAGTCGGACAGGGGGGACCAATCAGCCCCAGCATTTT.

The chain has TRBV19 and TRBJ2-1; D is unresolved. Per germline, CDR1 LNHDA and CDR2 SQIVND (reference sequence). The CDR3 contains 13 residues. V was shortened by 1 base and J by 5 bases, with 6 bases between the two germline ends. The CDR3 reads CASSIAQNNEQFF. The CDR3 bases are TGTGCCAGTAGTATAGCACAGAACAATGAGCAGTTCTTC.

This rearrangement joins TRBV28 to TRBJ1-3, with 7 bases fitting TRBD1. Unmatched junction bases numbered 13, after V lost 5 bases and J lost 6 bases. CDR3 length: 16 residues. Germline V gene lookup returns CDR1 MDHEN and CDR2 SYDVKM. This chain's CDR3 is CASSRPDRVLENTIYF. The CDR3 DNA is TGTGCCAGCAGTCGCCCCGACAGGGTGCTAGAAAACACCATATATTTT. The variable domain in full, completed from reference TRBV28 and TRBJ1-3, reads DVKVTQSSRYLVKRTGEKVFLECVQDMDHENMFWYRQDPGLGLRLIYFSYDVKMKEKGDIPEGYSVSREKKERFSLILESASTNQTSMYLCASSRPDRVLENTIYFGEGSWLTVV.